This T cell receptor (beta chain) was profiled in a study of T cell responses to AZD1222 COVID-19 vaccine. Method: immunoSEQ multiplex PCR; TCRdb's copy keeps in-frame clones and lacks some. The table lists around 100,000 clones, around 96% of them singletons. With respect to this clone: Its antigen is still unknown.

Findings and limits, study-wide: Possibly, clonal diversity was underestimated; donors were largely white British and included more females. Dominant at 160-218 and 743-854, vaccine-associated CD4 TCRs also spanned spike. Samples come after the peak T cell response, not at day 14. The study identified only 6 or 7 AZD1222 recipients as seropositive at baseline.

The sequence derives from an adult in good health. The source was peripheral blood, collected on day 0 of AZD1222 vaccination.

CDR3 bases: TGCGCCAGCAGCCAAGAACTAGGGCGGACAGATACGCAGTATTTT. Translating gives CASSQELGRTDTQYF. The V gene is TRBV4-3, the J gene TRBJ2-3; D is perhaps TRBD2 (5 bases). V was trimmed by 0 bases and J by 3 bases, leaving 10 bases between them. This CDR3 spans 15 amino acids. CDR1 LGHNA and CDR2 YSLEER come from the germline V gene.